The source of this TCR beta chain is a study of beta chain features in type 1 diabetes. From germline, CDR1 is LNHDA and CDR2 SQIVND (reference sequence). The CDR3 covers 14 residues. V was clipped by 4 bases and J by 2 bases, with 12 bases between them. Expressed TCRB transcripts were sequenced after all isolated RNA was converted to cDNA. Assay: immunoSEQ multiplex PCR; the TCRdb copy retains only in-frame clones and omits some. The profile shows approximately 240,000 clones, under 20% of them singletons. This clone was seen a few times. The antigen is undetermined. A single heparinised draw of roughly 110 mL on average was taken per donor. CD4+ naive, central memory, regulatory and stem cell-like memory subsets were isolated by sorting on CD45RO/CCR7/CD25/CD127/CD95/CD27. Sorted cells reached over 95% purity in every population. The study's findings and limits: When VDJ junctions were examined, type 1 diabetes patients showed fewer insertions and more deletions. A moderate, significant TCRB CDR3 shortening appeared in type 1 diabetes across four CD4+ subsets.

Material: naive CD4+ T cells from blood. This TCR was sampled from a man aged 25-40 years with type 1 diabetes. The J gene is TRBJ2-7, the V gene TRBV19; D call uncertain. The CDR3 DNA follows: TGTGCCAGTAGTACGCCGTTGGCCCCCTACGAGCAGTACTTC. This gives the protein CASSTPLAPYEQYF.